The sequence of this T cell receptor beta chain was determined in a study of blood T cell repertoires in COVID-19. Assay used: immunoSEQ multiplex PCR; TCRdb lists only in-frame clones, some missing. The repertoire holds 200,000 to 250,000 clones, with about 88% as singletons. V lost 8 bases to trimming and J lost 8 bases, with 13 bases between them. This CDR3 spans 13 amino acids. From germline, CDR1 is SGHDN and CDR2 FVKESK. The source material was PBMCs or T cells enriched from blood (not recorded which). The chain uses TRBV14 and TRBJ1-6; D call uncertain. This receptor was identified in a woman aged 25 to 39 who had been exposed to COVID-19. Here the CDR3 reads CASSFGMDSPLHF. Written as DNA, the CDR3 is TGTGCCAGCTCGTTCGGGATGGATTCACCCCTCCACTTT.